The 4 T cell receptor beta chains presented below share a single source sample, sequenced in a study of identical twins. TCRdb reprocessed the 5' RACE reads via MiXCR and lists one record per CDR3 protein. The sample contains roughly 490,000 distinct CDR3 sequences, roughly an eighth of which appear only once. The sample was also reused in another study, on yellow fever vaccine responses in identical twins.

Sequenced material: CD4+ T cells sorted from blood. These receptors came from a woman between 18 and 29 years old in good health.

This chain connects TRBV28 to TRBJ1-5; TRBD1 might be the D (5 bases). Germline values: CDR1 MDHEN, CDR2 SYDVKM. The CDR3 totals 17 residues. Trimming removed 1 base from V and 4 bases from J, with 17 bases in between. The DNA of the CDR3 is TGTGCCAGCAGTTTATTCTTCAGGGCCGGCAAAAATCAGCCCCAGCATTTT. Amino acids: CASSLFFRAGKNQPQHF.

In regard to this clonotype: Since a much larger clone is just one base distant, this may be a read error. The rearrangement joins TRBV6-1 to TRBJ2-3, with D hard to call. V shed 8 bases and J shed 0 bases, with 21 bases lying between them. From germline, CDR1 is MNHNS and CDR2 SASEGT. This CDR3 has 17 residues. The DNA for the CDR3 is TGTGCCAGCTGTCAGAATTTGGCCCGCCCTAGCACAGATACGCAGTATTTT. The encoded protein is CASCQNLARPSTDTQYF.

This clonotype was observed a few times. V usage is TRBV9 and J usage is TRBJ2-1, with TRBD2 matching over 11 bases. The CDR3 covers 15 residues. From germline, CDR1 is SGDLS and CDR2 YYNGEE. The V gene end was trimmed by 2 bases and the J gene end by 10 bases; junction bases not matched to a gene: 8. Here the CDR3 reads CASSVSGGALGEQFF. Here the CDR3 DNA reads TGTGCCAGCAGCGTTAGCGGGGGGGCCCTCGGAGAGCAGTTCTTC.

This clonotype has a handful of counts. J is TRBJ2-3 and V is TRBV6-2 or TRBV6-3; no clear D. There are 12 residues in the CDR3. The ends were cut back, 7 bases at V and 8 bases at J, with 13 bases in the middle. Germline CDR1 and CDR2: MNHEY and SVGEGT. The CDR3 DNA reads as TGTGCCAGCATCGCGGCTCCGGGTACGCAGTATTTT. Its translation: CASIAAPGTQYF.